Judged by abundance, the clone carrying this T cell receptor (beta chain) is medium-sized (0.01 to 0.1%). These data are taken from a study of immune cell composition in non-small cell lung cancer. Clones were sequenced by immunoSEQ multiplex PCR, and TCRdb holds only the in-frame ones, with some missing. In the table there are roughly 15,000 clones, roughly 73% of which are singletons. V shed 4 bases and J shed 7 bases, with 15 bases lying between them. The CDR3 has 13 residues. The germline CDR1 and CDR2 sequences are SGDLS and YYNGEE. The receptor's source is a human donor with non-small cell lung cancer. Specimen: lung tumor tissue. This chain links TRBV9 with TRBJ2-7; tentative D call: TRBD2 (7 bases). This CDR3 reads CASSPSGGSEQYF. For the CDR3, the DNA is TGTGCCAGCAGCCCTTCGGGGGGCTCTGAGCAGTACTTC.